This TCR beta chain is drawn from a study of control samples from healthy donors and cancer patients. The assay was immunoSEQ multiplex PCR, and TCRdb's table has in-frame clones only and misses some. The sample includes 100,000 to 150,000 clones, roughly 87% of them seen just once. This CDR3 region has 15 residues. V was clipped by 10 bases and J by 6 bases; unmatched bases: 9. CDR1 SNHLY and CDR2 FYNNEI come from the germline V gene. This TCR was sampled from a man aged 18 to 29 in good health. Material: blood. The V and J genes are TRBV2 and TRBJ2-1; 13 nucleotides match TRBD2. The CDR3 DNA reads TGTGCCACCGGGACTAGCGGGACCACCGTCAATGAGCAGTTCTTC. This sequence encodes CATGTSGTTVNEQFF.